One sample yielded the 25 T cell receptor beta chains listed below, sequenced in a study of regulatory T cells in long-lasting Graves disease. Construction of TCR beta libraries relied on iRepertoire HTBI primers and on Arm-PCR targeting CDR3 regions. TCRdb re-called the multiplex PCR reads through MiXCR, storing one row per CDR3 protein. The table shows approximately 690,000 distinct CDR3 sequences, with 25% to 35% occurring only once. Time point defined: persistent/refractory GD, antithyroid drugs over 5 years with positive TRAb. The TCR library was made from RNA extracted from PBMCs. Material: peripheral blood mononuclear cells (PBMCs), obtained when the disease was refractory, from a patient treated with antithyroid drugs. The source is a female donor with Graves disease.

Only a few counts were recorded for this clonotype. CDR3 loop: CSAVWAYGYTF. In DNA, the CDR3 is TGCAGCGCTGTTTGGGCCTATGGCTACACCTTC. This chain uses TRBV29-1 with TRBJ1-2; D is uncertain. The V end was cut by 7 bases, the J end by 4 bases, with 10 bases between. Germline CDR1 and CDR2: SQVTM and ANQGSEA. There are 11 residues in the CDR3.

This chain links TRBV18 with TRBJ2-5; a possible D gene is TRBD1 (6 bases). V lost 4 bases to trimming and J lost 4 bases, with 16 bases between them. Germline V lookup: CDR1 KGHSH, CDR2 LQKENI. CDR3 length: 15 residues. The CDR3 reads CASSQYRAVGETQYF. DNA for the CDR3: TGTGCCAGCTCACAGTACAGGGCGGTGGGAGAGACCCAGTACTTC. Variable domain in full (rest from reference TRBV18 and TRBJ2-5): NAGVMQNPRHLVRRRGQEARLRCSPMKGHSHVYWYRQLPEEGLKFMVYLQKENIIDESGMPKERFSAEFPKEGPSILRIQQVVRGDSAAYFCASSQYRAVGETQYFGPGTRLLVL.

The chain carries TRBV11-2 and TRBJ1-1; weak D call: TRBD1 (5 bases). Looked up from germline, CDR1 is SGHAT and CDR2 is FQNNGV. The V and J ends lost 5 bases and 8 bases respectively, with 12 bases between them. The length of the CDR3 is 12 residues. The CDR3 nucleotides read TGTGCCAGCAGCCGCGGCAGGGTAGAAGCTTTCTTT. As protein: CASSRGRVEAFF.

V usage is TRBV19 and J usage is TRBJ2-7, with 10 bases identical to TRBD2. Germline CDR1 is LNHDA and CDR2 is SQIVND (reference sequence). The CDR3 covers 15 residues. With V trimmed by 5 bases and J by 5 bases, 9 bases remained unmatched. The CDR3 sequence is CASSAASGRVDEQYF. As DNA, the CDR3 is TGTGCCAGTAGTGCAGCTAGCGGGAGAGTCGACGAGCAGTACTTC.

This clonotype has only a few counts. The chain couples TRBV20-1 to TRBJ2-7; 7 nucleotides match TRBD1. V shed 4 bases and J 3 bases; nucleotides not matched to a gene: 6. Germline CDR1 reads DFQATT; CDR2 reads SNEGSKA (reference sequence). This CDR3 is 13 amino acids long. In DNA form, the CDR3 reads TGCAGTGCTATCGGACAGGTTGACTACGAGCAGTACTTC. The encoded protein is CSAIGQVDYEQYF.

This chain uses TRBV27 with TRBJ2-5; a weak D match, TRBD2 (6 bases). The last part of the DNA fits TRBJ2-7 better; the J call may be wrong. The CDR3 runs 12 residues. Germline values: CDR1 MNHEY, CDR2 SMNVEV (reference sequence). Here the CDR3 DNA reads TGTGCCAGCACTGGGGGGAATTACGAGCAGTACTTC. Protein product: CASTGGNYEQYF.

The CDR3 is CASSQEAGVPSYEQYF. The CDR3 DNA sequence: TGCGCCAGCAGCCAGGAAGCGGGAGTCCCCTCCTACGAGCAGTACTTC. V is TRBV4-1 and J is TRBJ2-7; 8 bases fit TRBD2. J lost 0 bases, V lost 3 bases, and 7 bases had no gene match. Germline loops: CDR1 MGHRA, CDR2 YSYEKL. The CDR3 is 16 amino acids.

In its sample, this clonotype was seen once. A read error may account for a junction end that differs from germline. CDR3 protein: CASSFRDNTGAFF. In DNA form, the CDR3 reads TGTGCCAGCAGTTTTAGGGATAACACTGGAGCTTTCTTT. The chain links TRBV6-5 to TRBJ1-1; D remains ambiguous. The CDR3 covers 13 residues. CDR1 and CDR2 from the germline V gene are MNHEY and SVGAGI.

This rearrangement joins TRBV29-1 to TRBJ1-2; 7 bases fit TRBD1. The germline V gene has CDR1 SQVTM and CDR2 ANQGSEA. V lost 0 bases to trimming and J lost 4 bases; unmatched junction nucleotides: 11. The CDR3 runs to 16 residues. CDR3 loop: CSVEDVTGEGRYGYTF. CDR3 DNA: TGCAGCGTTGAAGACGTAACAGGGGAAGGACGCTATGGCTACACCTTC.

Only a few counts were recorded for this clonotype. The rearrangement uses TRBV6-1 and TRBJ1-5; 8 bases fit TRBD1. The V and J ends lost 3 bases and 1 base, in that order; junction bases with no gene match: 8. Per germline, CDR1 MNHNS and CDR2 SASEGT. The CDR3 sequence is 17 residues long. The CDR3 sequence is CASSETQGARSNQPQHF. In nucleotides, the CDR3 is TGTGCCAGCAGTGAGACCCAGGGGGCGAGGAGCAATCAGCCCCAGCATTTT.

The chain carries TRBV7-6 and TRBJ1-1, with D unclear. V was cut by 4 bases and J by 0 bases, with 6 bases left in between. The CDR3 has 13 amino acids. From germline, CDR1 is SGHVS and CDR2 FNYEAQ. The CDR3 region is CASSYEMNTEAFF. The DNA of the CDR3 is TGTGCCAGCAGCTACGAAATGAACACTGAAGCTTTCTTT.

This clonotype was seen a handful of times. This chain connects TRBV6-2 or TRBV6-3 to TRBJ1-1; maybe TRBD1 (5 bases). This CDR3 contains 15 residues. Germline V gene data show CDR1 as MNHEY and CDR2 as SVGEGT. Trimming cost V 2 bases and J 2 bases, with 12 bases left between them. CDR3 protein: CASSYALGVNTEAFF. The CDR3 nucleotides read TGTGCCAGCAGTTACGCCCTAGGGGTTAACACTGAAGCTTTCTTT.

The V and J genes are TRBV20-1 and TRBJ1-2; a possible D gene is TRBD1 (5 bases). Germline V gene data show CDR1 as DFQATT and CDR2 as SNEGSKA (reference sequence). The CDR3 totals 11 residues. Trimming took off 5 bases at V and 8 bases at J, with 12 bases between the two ends. The DNA of the CDR3 is TGCAGTGCTCGACACGCAGGGGGCTACACCTTC. Amino acid sequence: CSARHAGGYTF.

CDR3 sequence reads: CASSLGVGGNYGYTF. CDR3 DNA: TGTGCCAGCAGCTTAGGGGTAGGGGGTAACTATGGCTACACCTTC. The rearrangement uses TRBV11-2 and TRBJ1-2; D possibly corresponds to TRBD1 (6 bases). The germline CDR1 and CDR2 sequences are SGHAT and FQNNGV. The CDR3 loop spans 15 amino acids. Trimming took 1 base from V and 1 from J, leaving 10 bases between them.

V and J are TRBV30 and TRBJ2-7; no reliable D call. The CDR3 covers 12 residues. Germline assignment: CDR1 GTSNPN and CDR2 SVGIG (reference sequence). V was cut by 0 bases and J by 9 bases, with 12 bases left in between. Written as DNA, the CDR3 is TGTGCCTGGAGTGTACTTGGTACGCGGCAGTACTTC. Encoded protein: CAWSVLGTRQYF.

The chain joins TRBV12-3 or TRBV12-4 to TRBJ1-2, with D hard to call. The germline V and J ends were trimmed by 3 bases and 0 bases, with 14 bases remaining between them. CDR3 length equals 16 residues. The DNA of the CDR3 is TGTGCCAGCAGTTTGAGTCTCGGTGATCCTAACTATGGCTACACCTTC. Encoded protein: CASSLSLGDPNYGYTF.

This clonotype was recorded a few times. The chain employs TRBV6-2 or TRBV6-3 and TRBJ2-7, with TRBD1 matching over 7 bases. The V gene end was trimmed by 4 bases and the J gene end by 2 bases; junction bases not matched to a gene: 5. From germline, CDR1 is MNHEY and CDR2 SVGEGT. The CDR3 runs 14 residues. This CDR3 reads CASSSETGTYEQYF. The CDR3, as DNA: TGTGCCAGCAGTTCAGAGACAGGGACCTACGAGCAGTACTTC.

The chain couples TRBV6-1 to TRBJ1-1; perhaps TRBD1 as D (5 bases). Germline V lookup: CDR1 MNHNS, CDR2 SASEGT. V dropped 7 bases and J dropped 4 bases, with 16 bases sitting between them. The CDR3 runs 14 residues. Here the CDR3 reads CASNLQGRVTEAFF. CDR3 DNA: TGTGCCAGCAATTTGCAGGGTCGAGTCACTGAAGCTTTCTTT.

This clonotype was detected a few times. The chain is built from TRBV20-1 and TRBJ2-7, with D possibly matching TRBD1 (5 bases). Per germline, CDR1 DFQATT and CDR2 SNEGSKA (reference sequence). CDR3 length: 12 amino acids. Trimming left V 6 bases short and J 0 bases short, with 9 bases between. As DNA, the CDR3 is TGCAGTGCACAGGCGAACTCCTACGAGCAGTACTTC. Translation gives CSAQANSYEQYF.

J is TRBJ1-4 and V is TRBV25-1; no reliable D call. Trimming cost V 4 bases and J 4 bases, with 7 bases left between them. CDR1 and CDR2 from the germline V gene are MGHDK and SYGVNS. CDR3 length: 13 residues. CDR3 in DNA: TGTGCCAGCAGTGTAGAAGTTAATGAAAAACTGTTTTTT. Amino acids: CASSVEVNEKLFF.

V is TRBV15 and J is TRBJ1-3; possibly TRBD1 for D (5 bases). Germline assignment: CDR1 LNHNV and CDR2 YYDKDF (reference sequence). The CDR3 has 14 residues. Trimming shortened V by 0 bases and J by 4 bases, and 7 bases separated the two germline ends. Here the CDR3 reads CATSRDRGGNTIYF. The CDR3 bases are TGTGCCACCAGCAGAGATAGGGGAGGAAACACCATATATTTT.

This clonotype has a count of ten or more. The rearrangement joins TRBV2 to TRBJ2-7; D remains unclear. CDR1 SNHLY and CDR2 FYNNEI come from the germline V gene. CDR3 length: 12 residues. Trimming took 5 bases from V and 4 from J, leaving 9 bases between them. CDR3 bases: TGTGCCAGCAGTTACGACGGATACGAGCAGTACTTC. Encoded protein: CASSYDGYEQYF.

The J gene is TRBJ1-1, the V gene TRBV3-1; D perhaps matches TRBD1 (6 bases). V lost 7 bases to trimming and J lost 1 base, with 16 bases between them. CDR1 is LGHDT, CDR2 YNNKEL, per germline (reference sequence). The CDR3 runs 15 residues. The CDR3 nucleotides read TGTGCCAGCAACCTAAGGGGGGGACGGAACACTGAAGCTTTCTTT. It translates to CASNLRGGRNTEAFF.

In this sample, this clonotype turned up a few times. DNA for the CDR3: TGTGCCAGCAGCCGTACAGGGAACGGTTATTCTAACACTGAAGCTTTCTTT. Its translation: CASSRTGNGYSNTEAFF. The V and J genes are TRBV11-1 and TRBJ1-1; maybe TRBD1 (6 bases). CDR3 length: 17 residues. V was cut by 5 bases and J by 2 bases, with 21 bases left in between. In germline, CDR1 is SGHAT, CDR2 FQDESV (reference sequence).

The chain uses TRBV6-9 and TRBJ2-7, with D unclear. Germline V lookup: CDR1 MNHGY, CDR2 SVAAGI. The CDR3 loop spans 12 amino acids. Trimming took off 3 bases at V and 6 bases at J, with 9 bases between the two ends. This chain's CDR3 is CASSYTNTEQYF. The CDR3 coding sequence is TGTGCCAGCAGTTACACCAACACCGAGCAGTACTTC.